The T cell receptor (beta chain) described here comes from a study of response to subunit inactivated influenza vaccine. Broader study findings: The authors suggested that few new T cells are recruited per seasonal influenza vaccination.

Trimming took off 2 bases at V and 5 bases at J, with 12 bases between the two ends. The CDR3 extends over 15 amino acids. TCRdb reprocessed the RT-PCR reads with MiXCR, giving one entry per CDR3 protein. The sample has about 520,000 distinct CDR3 sequences, 25% seen once; the top ten hold approximately 1.9%. On this clonotype: What it binds is not known.

The starting material was CD4+ T cells sorted from PBMCs, obtained less than 6 days after vaccination. This TCR was sampled from a man aged 45-65 years who received an inactivated influenza vaccine. The chain couples TRBV12-3 or TRBV12-4 to TRBJ2-2; maybe TRBD2 (5 bases). In DNA, the CDR3 is TGTGCCAGCAGTTTATCTTGGACTGAGACCGGGGAGCTGTTTTTT. Translated: CASSLSWTETGELFF.